This TCR beta chain was captured in a study of cytomegalovirus exposure and HLA in healthy donors. Study at large: The same platform used for the roughly 610 first-cohort repertoires was also used for the 120 or so validation repertoires, as a later analysis reported.

The method was immunoSEQ multiplex PCR; TCRdb's version includes in-frame clones alone and lacks a portion of them. The profile shows hundreds of thousands of clones, around 90% of them singletons. Study-wide points: Reported results showed that the classifier diagnosed cytomegalovirus status with high specificity and sensitivity. Most TCRs appeared rarely, but some public TCRs recurred in many donors. In vitro experiments confirmed that three CMV-associated chains were specific for CMV antigens.

Comment on this clone: Its cognate antigen is unknown.

Material for sequencing was PBMCs. This clonotype was obtained from a young woman in good health and CMV-seropositive.

The CDR3 DNA reads as TGCAGCGCCACCCCCCTAGGGGATGGCTACACCTTC. This translates into CSATPLGDGYTF. The chain carries TRBV29-1 and TRBJ1-2, with D perhaps TRBD1 (5 bases). The CDR3 has 12 amino acids. The V gene lost 7 bases and the J gene lost 6 bases, with 15 bases spanning the gap. Germline CDR1 and CDR2: SQVTM and ANQGSEA.